These 8 T cell receptor beta chains originate from one sample sequenced in a study of control samples from healthy donors and cancer patients. Using immunoSEQ multiplex PCR, the repertoire was profiled, and TCRdb retains in-frame clones only, with some absent. The top ten hold about 12% of the sample, which has 150,000 or so clones, 94% seen once. The sample consisted of blood. These receptors all stem from a man aged 35 to 55 in good health.

This clone occurred many times. The chain carries TRBV6-4 and TRBJ2-3; the D gene is possibly TRBD1 (6 bases). Germline V gene lookup returns CDR1 MRHNA and CDR2 SNTAGT. The CDR3 consists of 14 residues. The germline V and J ends were trimmed by 3 bases and 1 base, with 8 bases remaining between them. The CDR3 loop is CASSERQGTDTQYF. Here the CDR3 DNA reads TGTGCCAGCAGTGAAAGACAGGGCACAGATACGCAGTATTTT.

The gene calls are TRBV3-1 (or the pseudogene TRBV3-2) and TRBJ1-2; D call uncertain. Between the trimmed V and J ends, which lost 1 base and 0 bases, there was a span of 9 bases. This CDR3 contains 15 residues. Germline CDR1 LGHDT, CDR2 YNNKEL (reference sequence). This chain's CDR3 is CASSQGPRTNYGYTF. CDR3 nucleotide sequence: TGTGCCAGCAGCCAAGGACCGAGAACTAACTATGGCTACACCTTC.

This chain connects TRBV6-2 or TRBV6-3 to TRBJ1-5; 9 positions agree with TRBD1. The V gene end was trimmed by 5 bases and the J gene end by 5 bases; junction bases not matched to a gene: 10. The germline gives CDR1 MNHEY, CDR2 SVGEGT. This CDR3 has 16 residues. CDR3 sequence (DNA): TGTGCCAGCAGTATACCGGGACAGGGCCTTCATCAGCCCCAGCATTTT. This encodes CASSIPGQGLHQPQHF.

In the case of this clone: The same CDR3 arises from other DNA sequences in this sample as well. The chain joins TRBV5-6 to TRBJ1-5; D not resolved. The CDR3 is made up of 13 amino acids. From germline, CDR1 is SGHDT and CDR2 YYEEEE. V was pared by 0 bases and J by 5 bases, with 6 bases between. The CDR3 region is CASSLGWDQPQHF. DNA for the CDR3: TGTGCCAGCAGCTTGGGCTGGGATCAGCCCCAGCATTTT. The full variable domain, with the rest looked up from reference TRBV5-6 and TRBJ1-5, is DAGVTQSPTHLIKTRGQQVTLRCSPKSGHDTVSWYQQALGQGPQFIFQYYEEEERQRGNFPDRFSGHQFPNYSSELNVNALLLGDSALYLCASSLGWDQPQHFGDGTRLSIL.

The V and J genes are TRBV28 and TRBJ1-5; no reliable D call. Trimming removed 1 base at V and 3 bases at J, with 4 bases between. This CDR3 contains 13 residues. CDR1 MDHEN and CDR2 SYDVKM come from the germline V gene. The CDR3 loop is CASSLSTNQPQHF. The CDR3 region has the DNA TGTGCCAGCAGTTTATCCACCAATCAGCCCCAGCATTTT.

This clone was observed a single time. This rearrangement joins TRBV6-5 to TRBJ1-3; 11 nucleotides line up with TRBD1. The CDR3 sequence is 14 residues long. Germline CDR1 reads MNHEY; CDR2 reads SVGAGI. V was clipped by 1 base and J by 8 bases; unmatched bases: 1. The CDR3 here is CASSYWGQGDTIYF. CDR3 nucleotide sequence: TGTGCCAGCAGTTACTGGGGACAGGGGGACACCATATATTTT.

V gene TRBV7-2 combines with J gene TRBJ1-5, with 10 nucleotides matching TRBD1. After removal of 3 bases from V and 10 bases from J, the junction contained 15 bases not matched to a gene. The CDR3 is made up of 17 amino acids. Germline CDR1 reads SGHTA; CDR2 reads FQGNSA. The CDR3 DNA reads TGTGCCAGCAGCTTCCCAAGGACAGGGGGTGCCGAAGGCCCCCAGCATTTT. Translation: CASSFPRTGGAEGPQHF.

The chain links TRBV7-3 to TRBJ2-1, with TRBD2 matching over 7 bases. J gave up 1 base and V 3 bases, and 0 bases lay outside the gene matches. Germline loops: CDR1 SGHTA, CDR2 FQGTGA. The CDR3 spans 14 residues. CDR3 sequence (DNA): TGTGCCAGCAGCTTGGGAGGGTCCTACAATGAGCAGTTCTTC. It encodes CASSLGGSYNEQFF.